A selection of T cell receptor beta chains follows, all from one sample in a study of cytomegalovirus exposure and HLA in healthy donors. Profiled with immunoSEQ multiplex PCR; TCRdb holds only in-frame clones, not every one. The sample holds roughly 150,000 clones, roughly 64% seen once. Sequencing was carried out using PBMCs. Every receptor here comes from a woman younger than 45 in good health and CMV-seropositive. Both conserved end residues are part of each CDR3. A D gene is named only where the DNA matches it firmly. Not all rows give a size; the values are once, few, many and, for expanded clones, a class.

d_call	v_call	clone_size	j_call	cdr3_nt	cdr3_aa
NA	TRBV19	NA	TRBJ1-1	TGTGCCAGTAGTATAGGAGTTGACAGAAACACTGAAGCTTTCTTT	CASSIGVDRNTEAFF
TRBD1	TRBV30	few	TRBJ2-5	TGTGCCTGGAGTAAATCTGGACAGGGTTATCGGCAGTACTTC	CAWSKSGQGYRQYF
TRBD2	TRBV6-5	NA	TRBJ2-3	TGTGCCAGCAGTGGGACTAGCGGGGGTCGGGATACGCAGTATTTT	CASSGTSGGRDTQYF
NA	TRBV6-1	NA	TRBJ1-3	TGTGCCAGCAGTGAAGGGACACCGTTCGGAAACACCATATATTTT	CASSEGTPFGNTIYF
TRBD1	TRBV9	NA	TRBJ2-6	TGTGCCAGCAGCGGTATGACAGGGTCTGGGGCCAACGTCCTGACTTTC	CASSGMTGSGANVLTF
NA	TRBV5-1	NA	TRBJ1-2	TGCGCCAGCAGCCCGCTCGACAGTTCTGGGGGCTACACCTTC	CASSPLDSSGGYTF
TRBD1	TRBV6-1	NA	TRBJ2-5	TGTGCCAGCAGACCTCCAGGGGGCGTAGAGACCCAGTACTTC	CASRPPGGVETQYF
NA	TRBV5-5	NA	TRBJ1-5	TGTGCCAGCAGCTTGGGCGGCAGCTGGCGGGATCAGCCCCAGCATTTT	CASSLGGSWRDQPQHF
NA	TRBV4-2	few	TRBJ1-4	TGTGCCAGCAGTCCCGGTCAGGGTGCAACTAATGAAAAACTGTTTTTT	CASSPGQGATNEKLFF
NA	TRBV6-6	few	TRBJ2-7	TGTGCCAGCAGTTCTCTGGACAGCGCGCAGTACTTC	CASSSLDSAQYF
TRBD1	TRBV5-1	NA	TRBJ1-2	TGCGCCAGCAGCTTGGGGCAGGGGGCTACCTCTTATAGCTACACCTTC	CASSLGQGATSYSYTF
TRBD1	TRBV9	few	TRBJ1-3	TGTGCCAGCAGCGTTACAGGGGGCTCTGGAAACACCATATATTTT	CASSVTGGSGNTIYF
NA	TRBV27	once	TRBJ1-1	TGTGCCAGCAGTTCCCAGGGGTTCACTGAAGCTTTCTTT	CASSSQGFTEAFF
NA	TRBV7-9	NA	TRBJ1-4	TGTGCCAGCAGCTTACGTCAGGGATCCGTGGGAAAACTGTTTTTT	CASSLRQGSVGKLFF
NA	TRBV21-1	once	TRBJ1-1	TGTGCCAGCAGCGAAGAGGAGAGCTGGAACACTGAAGCTTTCTTT	CASSEEESWNTEAFF
NA	TRBV7-9	NA	TRBJ1-1	TGTGCCAGCAGCCAAATGAGGGCTGAAGCTTTCTTT	CASSQMRAEAFF
TRBD1	TRBV5-6	once	TRBJ2-7	TGTGCCAGCAGCTTGGCACAGGGGCGCTACGAGCAGTACTTC	CASSLAQGRYEQYF
TRBD2	TRBV11-1	NA	TRBJ2-1	TGTGCCAGCAGCTTTGGACTAGCGGGGACCAATGAGCAGTTCTTC	CASSFGLAGTNEQFF
TRBD1	TRBV5-6	NA	TRBJ1-1	TGTGCCAGCAGCTCACCTACAGGGGGCGAGACTGAAGCTTTCTTT	CASSSPTGGETEAFF